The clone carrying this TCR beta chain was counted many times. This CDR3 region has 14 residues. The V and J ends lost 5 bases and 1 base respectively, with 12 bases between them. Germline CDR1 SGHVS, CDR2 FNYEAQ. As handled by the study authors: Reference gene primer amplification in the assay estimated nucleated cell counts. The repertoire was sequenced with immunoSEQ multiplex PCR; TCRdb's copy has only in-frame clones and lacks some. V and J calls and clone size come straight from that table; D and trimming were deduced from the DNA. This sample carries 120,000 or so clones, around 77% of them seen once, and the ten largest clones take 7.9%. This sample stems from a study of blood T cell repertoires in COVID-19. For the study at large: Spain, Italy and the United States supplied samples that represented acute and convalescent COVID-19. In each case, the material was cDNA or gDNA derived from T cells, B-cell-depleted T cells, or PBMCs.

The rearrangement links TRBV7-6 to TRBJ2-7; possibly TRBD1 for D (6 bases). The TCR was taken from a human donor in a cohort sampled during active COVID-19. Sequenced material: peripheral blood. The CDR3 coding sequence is TGTGCCAGCAGCGCCCGGACAGATTCCTACGAGCAGTACTTC. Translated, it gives CASSARTDSYEQYF.